This T cell receptor (beta chain) was captured by sequencing in a study of T-cell memory formation after mild COVID-19. The study, taken as a whole, reports: Clones contracting over day 15 to 85 were CD4/CD8 balanced, with later expanders leaning CD4+.

The CDR3 has 16 amino acids. Germline lookup yields CDR1 LGHDT and CDR2 YNNKEL (reference sequence). V was cut by 0 bases and J by 6 bases, with 17 bases left in between. TCRdb called the 5' RACE reads again in MiXCR, with one record for every CDR3 protein. The table lists over 500,000 distinct CDR3 sequences, around a sixth of them singletons. This clonotype was recorded a few times. Its specificity is unknown. This chain joins TRBV3-1 and TRBJ1-1, with D tentatively TRBD1 (5 bases). This receptor was obtained from an adult woman who had mild COVID-19 (a few samples of this study predate the infection). Cell type and time point are not known. Specimen: PBMCs or a T cell subset sorted from them (not recorded which). CDR3 protein: CASSQDSRQGNSEAFF. The CDR3 nucleotides read TGTGCCAGCAGCCAAGATAGTCGGCAGGGCAACTCTGAAGCTTTCTTT.